This T cell receptor (beta chain) came from a study of cytomegalovirus exposure and HLA in healthy donors. The CDR3 runs 17 residues. Germline V gene data show CDR1 as WSHSY and CDR2 as SAAADI. After removal of 3 bases from V and 6 bases from J, the junction contained 10 bases not matched to a gene. The PCR contained 60 Vbeta and 13 Jbeta primers. TCRdb keeps only in-frame clones here, not all; method: immunoSEQ multiplex PCR. The table shows 140,000 to 150,000 clones, with approximately 80% occurring only once. The chain joins TRBV10-2 to TRBJ2-2, with 10 bases identical to TRBD2. The specimen was PBMCs. The receptor comes from a female donor in good health and CMV-seronegative. The CDR3 is CASSDPTSGASSGELFF. For the CDR3, the DNA is TGCGCCAGCAGTGACCCCACTAGCGGGGCGTCGTCCGGGGAGCTGTTTTTT.